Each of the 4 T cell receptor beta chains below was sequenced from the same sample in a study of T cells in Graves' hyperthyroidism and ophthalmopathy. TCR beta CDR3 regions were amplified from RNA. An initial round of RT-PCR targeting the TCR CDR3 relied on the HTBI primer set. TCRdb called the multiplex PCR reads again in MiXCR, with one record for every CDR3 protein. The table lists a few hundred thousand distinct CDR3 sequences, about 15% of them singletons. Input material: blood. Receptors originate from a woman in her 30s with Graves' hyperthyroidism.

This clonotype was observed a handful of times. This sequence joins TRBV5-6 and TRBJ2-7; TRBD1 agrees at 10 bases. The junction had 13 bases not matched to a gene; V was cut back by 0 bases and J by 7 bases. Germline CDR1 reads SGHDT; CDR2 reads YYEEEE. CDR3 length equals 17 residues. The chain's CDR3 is CASSLGVGDRGPSEQYF. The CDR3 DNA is TGTGCCAGCAGCTTGGGGGTTGGGGACAGGGGACCATCGGAGCAGTACTTC.

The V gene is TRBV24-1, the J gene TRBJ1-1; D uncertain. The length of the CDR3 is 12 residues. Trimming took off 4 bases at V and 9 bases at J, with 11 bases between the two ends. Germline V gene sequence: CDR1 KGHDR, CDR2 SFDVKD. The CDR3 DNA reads TGTGCCACCAGTGACAGGCTATCTAAAGCTTTCTTT. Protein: CATSDRLSKAFF.

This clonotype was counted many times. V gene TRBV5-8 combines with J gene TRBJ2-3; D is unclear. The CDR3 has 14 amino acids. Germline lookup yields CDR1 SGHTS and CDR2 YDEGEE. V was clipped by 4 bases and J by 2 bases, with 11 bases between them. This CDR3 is CASSPLTDTDTQYF. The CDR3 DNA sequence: TGTGCCAGCAGCCCCTTGACGGACACAGATACGCAGTATTTT.

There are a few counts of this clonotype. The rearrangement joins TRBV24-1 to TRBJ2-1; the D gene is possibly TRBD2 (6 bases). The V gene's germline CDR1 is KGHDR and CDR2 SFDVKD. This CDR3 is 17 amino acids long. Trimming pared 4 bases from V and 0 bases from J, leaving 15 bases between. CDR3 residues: CATSERFGGASYNEQFF. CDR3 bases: TGTGCCACCAGTGAGCGATTTGGCGGGGCCTCCTACAATGAGCAGTTCTTC.